The 32 T cell receptor beta chains in this list originate from one sample, sequenced in a study of neoadjuvant nivolumab and ipilimumab in lung cancer. Sequenced by immunoSEQ multiplex PCR; TCRdb stores in-frame clones only, minus some. Here the sample spans just over 3,000 clones, about 90% being singletons. The source was tumor tissue, collected after neoadjuvant nivolumab, alone or with ipilimumab, at or shortly before surgery. The receptors originated from an adult with non-small cell lung cancer.

The J gene is TRBJ1-5, the V gene TRBV19; the D is unclear. This CDR3 spans 13 amino acids. Trimming removed 7 bases from V and 4 bases from J, with 11 bases in between. In germline, CDR1 is LNHDA, CDR2 SQIVND (reference sequence). CDR3 DNA: TGTGCCAGTACCCAGCAGGTAAATCAGCCCCAGCATTTT. This translates into CASTQQVNQPQHF.

This clone was observed a single time. The chain links TRBV6-1 to TRBJ2-1; D unresolved. Deletions cut 7 bases from V and 3 bases from J, with 7 bases between. This CDR3 region has 12 residues. Germline values: CDR1 MNHNS, CDR2 SASEGT. For the CDR3, the DNA is TGTGCCAGCACCATAGACTACAATGAGCAGTTCTTC. Translated, it gives CASTIDYNEQFF.

The chain couples TRBV6-4 to TRBJ2-3; 7 bases are shared with TRBD2. Trimming took 5 bases from V and 0 from J; bases not matched to a gene: 8. Germline-derived CDR1 and CDR2 are MRHNA and SNTAGT. The CDR3 runs 16 residues. This CDR3 reads CASSLRGAGSTDTQYF. CDR3 sequence (DNA): TGTGCCAGCAGTCTACGGGGAGCGGGGAGCACAGATACGCAGTATTTT.

This sequence joins TRBV20-1 and TRBJ1-1; D remains unclear. CDR3 length equals 11 residues. Trimming removed 6 bases at V and 0 bases at J, with 5 bases between. Germline V lookup: CDR1 DFQATT, CDR2 SNEGSKA (reference sequence). The CDR3 spells CSAGVNTEAFF. DNA for the CDR3: TGCAGTGCCGGGGTGAACACTGAAGCTTTCTTT.

The chain couples TRBV11-2 to TRBJ2-5, with 7 positions matching TRBD1. The V gene end was trimmed by 1 base and the J gene end by 1 base; junction bases not matched to a gene: 6. The germline V gene has CDR1 SGHAT and CDR2 FQNNGV. This CDR3 spans 16 amino acids. Here the CDR3 DNA reads TGTGCCAGCAGCTTAGGCATCAGGGGGATCCAAGAGACCCAGTACTTC. Translation gives CASSLGIRGIQETQYF.

V and J are TRBV9 and TRBJ2-3, with D hard to call. The CDR3 has 14 amino acids. CDR1 is SGDLS, CDR2 YYNGEE, per germline. Trimming took 0 bases from V and 6 from J, leaving 11 bases between them. Written as DNA, the CDR3 is TGTGCCAGCAGCGTAGATACTGCCGGCGATACGCAGTATTTT. This codes for CASSVDTAGDTQYF.

This clone occurred once. V and J are TRBV5-1 and TRBJ2-1; TRBD2 matches 8 bases. CDR1 is SGHRS and CDR2 is YFSETQ in the germline V gene. The CDR3 consists of 16 residues. V lost 3 bases, J lost 4 bases, and 9 bases stayed unmatched. The CDR3 region has the DNA TGCGCCAGCAGCTATCCCTGGGCTAGCGGGTACAATGAGCAGTTCTTC. Amino acid sequence: CASSYPWASGYNEQFF.

The V gene is TRBV5-6, the J gene TRBJ1-2; 7 nucleotides match TRBD1. The V and J ends lost 4 bases and 3 bases, in that order; junction bases with no gene match: 3. Looked up from germline, CDR1 is SGHDT and CDR2 is YYEEEE. This CDR3 region has 13 residues. CDR3 sequence (DNA): TGTGCCAGCAGCCTCGGGACAGACTATGGCTACACCTTC. Its translation is CASSLGTDYGYTF.

This clone was picked up a small number of times. V gene TRBV5-4 combines with J gene TRBJ1-2; D ambiguous. This CDR3 has 15 residues. Per the germline V gene, CDR1 is SGHNT and CDR2 is YYREEE (reference sequence). V shed 0 bases and J shed 4 bases, with 13 bases lying between them. This chain's CDR3 is CASSLGPGGGYGYTF. The CDR3 DNA reads as TGTGCCAGCAGCTTGGGACCTGGAGGTGGCTATGGCTACACCTTC.

The V and J genes are TRBV7-9 and TRBJ1-1, with TRBD1 matching over 7 bases. Germline V gene lookup returns CDR1 SEHNR and CDR2 FQNEAQ (reference sequence). The junction had 10 bases not matched to a gene; V was cut back by 3 bases and J by 6 bases. This CDR3 has 15 residues. The CDR3 DNA reads as TGTGCCAGCAGCTTGGGGGGACAGTCGGCGGCTGAAGCTTTCTTT. This translates into CASSLGGQSAAEAFF.

The rearrangement joins TRBV28 to TRBJ1-5; the D gene is possibly TRBD1 (5 bases). V was clipped by 6 bases and J by 11 bases, with 11 bases between them. Germline CDR1 is MDHEN and CDR2 is SYDVKM. This CDR3 spans 11 amino acids. CDR3 in amino acids: CASRMAGSQHF. DNA of the CDR3: TGTGCCAGCAGAATGGCAGGGTCCCAGCATTTT.

The chain is built from TRBV7-3 and TRBJ2-7; D tentatively reads TRBD1 or TRBD2 (5 bases each). This CDR3 is built from 13 residues. In germline, CDR1 is SGHTA, CDR2 FQGTGA. V was clipped by 5 bases and J by 8 bases, with 16 bases between them. In DNA, the CDR3 is TGTGCCAGCAGCCAAGAGGGGTTGGGAAAGCAGTACTTC. Protein: CASSQEGLGKQYF. Full variable domain (remainder filled in from reference TRBV7-3 and TRBJ2-7): GAGVSQTPSNKVTEKGKYVELRCDPISGHTALYWYRQSLGQGPEFLIYFQGTGAADDSGLPNDRFFAVRPEGSVSTLKIQRTERGDSAVYLCASSQEGLGKQYFGPGTRLTVT.

This chain joins TRBV27 and TRBJ2-3; 7 bases align to TRBD2. The CDR3 has 15 amino acids. Germline assignment: CDR1 MNHEY and CDR2 SMNVEV (reference sequence). V lost 6 bases, J lost 1 base, and 7 bases stayed unmatched. The CDR3 protein is CASRAGTTRTDTQYF. The DNA of the CDR3 is TGTGCCAGCAGGGCCGGGACTACCCGCACAGATACGCAGTATTTT.

CDR3 sequence reads: CASSTGQGSYEQYF. CDR3 bases: TGTGCCAGCAGCACGGGACAGGGGTCCTACGAGCAGTACTTC. V is TRBV7-8 and J is TRBJ2-7; TRBD1 matches at 10 bases. Germline assignment: CDR1 SGHVS and CDR2 FQNEAQ. This CDR3 has 14 amino acids. J lost 1 base, V lost 5 bases, and 2 bases had no gene match. Drawing the rest from reference TRBV7-8 and TRBJ2-7, the complete variable domain is GAGVSQSPRYKVAKRGQDVALRCDPISGHVSLFWYQQALGQGPEFLTYFQNEAQLDKSGLPSDRFFAERPEGSVSTLKIQRTQQEDSAVYLCASSTGQGSYEQYFGPGTRLTVT.

The chain joins TRBV19 to TRBJ2-7; weak D call: TRBD1 (6 bases). Per germline, CDR1 LNHDA and CDR2 SQIVND (reference sequence). V lost 6 bases to trimming and J lost 6 bases, with 18 bases between them. The CDR3 spans 14 residues. Written as DNA, the CDR3 is TGTGCCAGTAGGAGGGGTGGCAGGGACACCGAGCAGTACTTC. Its protein product is CASRRGGRDTEQYF. The complete variable domain, with remaining parts taken from reference TRBV19 and TRBJ2-7, reads DGGITQSPKYLFRKEGQNVTLSCEQNLNHDAMYWYRQDPGQGLRLIYYSQIVNDFQKGDIAEGYSVSREKKESFPLTVTSAQKNPTAFYLCASRRGGRDTEQYFGPGTRLTVT.

The chain couples TRBV27 to TRBJ2-1, with 10 positions matching TRBD2. J gave up 7 bases and V 6 bases, and 9 bases lay outside the gene matches. Germline CDR1 MNHEY, CDR2 SMNVEV (reference sequence). This CDR3 comprises 15 residues. CDR3 sequence: CASSPASGSRNEQFF. Written as DNA, the CDR3 is TGTGCCAGCAGCCCCGCTAGCGGGAGCAGGAATGAGCAGTTCTTC.

V and J are TRBV30 and TRBJ2-1; D might be TRBD2 (5 bases). Between the trimmed V and J ends, which lost 4 bases and 7 bases, there was a span of 14 bases. Germline CDR1 reads GTSNPN; CDR2 reads SVGIG (reference sequence). CDR3 length: 13 residues. In DNA, the CDR3 is TGTGCCTGGATGGACTGGTACGGGAATGAGCAGTTCTTC. This encodes CAWMDWYGNEQFF.

This clone was picked up one time. The chain has TRBV28 and TRBJ2-7, with D tentatively TRBD2 (5 bases). The V end was cut by 5 bases, the J end by 2 bases, with 16 bases between. The V gene's germline CDR1 is MDHEN and CDR2 SYDVKM. This CDR3 spans 15 amino acids. In nucleotides, the CDR3 is TGTGCCAGCAGTCCCCCGGGAAGCCGGGCCTACGAGCAGTACTTC. Amino acids: CASSPPGSRAYEQYF.

This rearrangement joins TRBV30 to TRBJ2-7, with TRBD1 identical over 10 bases. V shed 3 bases, J shed 5 bases, and the junction held 7 bases outside the gene matches. The CDR3 runs 14 residues. The germline gives CDR1 GTSNPN, CDR2 SVGIG (reference sequence). CDR3 region: CAWRDRDRGHEQYF. The CDR3 DNA reads as TGTGCCTGGAGGGATAGGGACAGGGGACACGAGCAGTACTTC.

This chain uses TRBV5-6 with TRBJ1-5; 10 bases match TRBD1. Germline V gene data show CDR1 as SGHDT and CDR2 as YYEEEE. The length of the CDR3 is 14 residues. After removal of 2 bases from V and 7 bases from J, the junction contained 3 bases not matched to a gene. CDR3 residues: CASSLGTGVQPQHF. The CDR3 region has the DNA TGTGCCAGCAGCTTAGGGACAGGGGTCCAGCCCCAGCATTTT.

The chain combines TRBV19 with TRBJ2-7, with TRBD2 identical over 8 bases. The J segment lost 2 bases and the V segment lost 6 bases, leaving 3 bases of the junction unmatched. The CDR3 length is 13 residues. Per germline, CDR1 LNHDA and CDR2 SQIVND (reference sequence). For the CDR3, the DNA is TGTGCCAGTAGGTCGGGAGGGCCCTACGAGCAGTACTTC. This encodes CASRSGGPYEQYF.

V and J are TRBV7-9 and TRBJ1-1; D gene ambiguous. V lost 1 base, J lost 1 base, and 16 bases lay in between. The CDR3 contains 17 residues. Germline V CDR1 and CDR2: SEHNR, FQNEAQ (reference sequence). In nucleotides, the CDR3 is TGTGCCAGCAGCTTAGGGGTCCTGTTACGGGAGAACACTGAAGCTTTCTTT. Its translation: CASSLGVLLRENTEAFF.

This chain links TRBV29-1 with TRBJ2-2; 9 bases map to TRBD1. CDR1 and CDR2 from the germline V gene are SQVTM and ANQGSEA. This CDR3 has 15 amino acids. The junction had 5 bases not matched to a gene; V was cut back by 4 bases and J by 2 bases. The CDR3 coding sequence is TGCAGCGTTGGGAACAGGGGGCTTAACACCGGGGAGCTGTTTTTT. It codes for CSVGNRGLNTGELFF.

The chain couples TRBV5-1 to TRBJ2-7; no firm D call. The CDR3 is 12 residues long. Trimming pared 0 bases from V and 6 bases from J, leaving 7 bases between. The germline CDR1 and CDR2 sequences are SGHRS and YFSETQ. The CDR3 loop reads CASSLAVTEQYF. The CDR3 DNA reads as TGCGCCAGCAGCTTGGCCGTTACCGAGCAGTACTTC.

The chain is built from TRBV29-1 and TRBJ2-1; TRBD1 matches at 7 bases. The CDR3 loop spans 14 amino acids. The germline V gene encodes CDR1 SQVTM and CDR2 ANQGSEA. The ends lost 8 bases at V and 6 bases at J; junction bases unmatched: 13. The CDR3 reads CSLTTGPFFNEQFF. The CDR3 DNA follows: TGCAGCTTAACGACAGGGCCTTTTTTCAATGAGCAGTTCTTC.

The J gene is TRBJ2-2, the V gene TRBV18; D possibly corresponds to TRBD1 (6 bases). Per the germline V gene, CDR1 is KGHSH and CDR2 is LQKENI. The germline V and J ends were trimmed by 1 base and 4 bases, with 10 bases remaining between them. The CDR3 is 15 amino acids. The CDR3 bases are TGTGCCAGCTCACCACAGCAGGACAGCACCGGGGAGCTGTTTTTT. Protein: CASSPQQDSTGELFF.

V and J are TRBV6-6 and TRBJ1-5; TRBD1 might be the D (6 bases). Trimming left V 6 bases short and J 7 bases short, with 16 bases between. The V gene's germline CDR1 is MNHNY and CDR2 SVGAGI (reference sequence). The CDR3 consists of 14 residues. The CDR3 spells CASSLRGVEQPQHF. In nucleotides, the CDR3 is TGTGCCAGCAGCCTCAGGGGAGTAGAACAGCCCCAGCATTTT.

DNA of the CDR3: TGCGCCAGCAGCCGGGACAGGGCTTCCGAGCAGTACTTC. Translated: CASSRDRASEQYF. The V gene is TRBV5-1, the J gene TRBJ2-7; TRBD1 agrees at 9 bases. Per germline, CDR1 SGHRS and CDR2 YFSETQ. The J segment lost 6 bases and the V segment lost 4 bases, leaving 5 bases of the junction unmatched. The CDR3 contains 13 residues.

This chain connects TRBV18 to TRBJ1-5; a weak D match, TRBD1 (5 bases). Trimming took 3 bases from V and 1 from J, leaving 7 bases between them. The CDR3 is 14 residues long. The germline V gene encodes CDR1 KGHSH and CDR2 LQKENI. CDR3 in DNA: TGTGCCAGCTCACCTGCAGGGAGCAATCAGCCCCAGCATTTT. Encoded protein: CASSPAGSNQPQHF.

This sequence joins TRBV7-2 and TRBJ2-7; D not resolved. The V gene lost 0 bases and the J gene lost 0 bases, with 9 bases spanning the gap. CDR1 and CDR2 from the germline V gene are SGHTA and FQGNSA. The CDR3 sequence is 15 residues long. The CDR3 sequence: CASSLAGSPSYEQYF. DNA for the CDR3: TGTGCCAGCAGCTTAGCGGGCTCCCCCTCCTACGAGCAGTACTTC.

The rearrangement links TRBV6-1 to TRBJ1-2; 11 bases fit TRBD1. This CDR3 is built from 16 residues. V shed 4 bases and J 8 bases; nucleotides not matched to a gene: 12. The germline CDR1 and CDR2 sequences are MNHNS and SASEGT. The CDR3 is CASSASRGQGAGGYTF. CDR3 in DNA: TGTGCCAGCAGTGCCTCTCGAGGACAGGGGGCTGGAGGCTACACCTTC.

The rearrangement links TRBV19 to TRBJ1-1; possibly TRBD1 for D (6 bases). Germline V gives CDR1 LNHDA, CDR2 SQIVND (reference sequence). Trimming shortened V by 7 bases and J by 1 base, and 19 bases separated the two germline ends. The CDR3 contains 16 residues. The CDR3 region has the DNA TGTGCCAGTAATCCCAGGGGAGGTTACCCGAACACTGAAGCTTTCTTT. Translated, it gives CASNPRGGYPNTEAFF.